This T cell receptor beta chain is drawn from a study of blood T cell repertoires in COVID-19. As for the study in general: The samples span acute and convalescent COVID-19 from the United States, Italy and Spain. In each case, the material was cDNA or gDNA derived from T cells, B-cell-depleted T cells, or PBMCs.

This clone has only one observation. Trimming removed 0 bases at V and 6 bases at J, with 7 bases between. The CDR3 totals 13 residues. The germline CDR1 and CDR2 sequences are SGHDT and YYEEEE. Authors' data handling: Using reference gene primer amplification, nucleated cell counts were estimated. Clones were read by immunoSEQ multiplex PCR, and TCRdb kept only the in-frame ones, dropping some. V, J and clone size are taken as reported in that table, and D and trimming were inferred from the DNA itself. The table includes 170,000 or so clones, more than 75% detected once. This TCR was sampled from a man in his forties or fifties with active or convalescent COVID-19. The chain employs TRBV5-6 and TRBJ1-5; D unclear. The sequencing sample was made of peripheral blood. Here the CDR3 DNA reads TGTGCCAGCAGCTTGGGATGGAGTCAGCCCCAGCATTTT. As protein: CASSLGWSQPQHF.